This T cell receptor beta chain appears in the sequencing data of a study of CD8 T cells in Susac syndrome. The authors reverse transcribed about 0.45 to 1 ug RNA with random hexamers. The CDR3 of TCR beta was amplified by immunoSEQ multiplex PCR across 54 Vbeta and 13 Jbeta. From the immunoSEQ multiplex PCR reads, TCRdb called clonotypes with MiXCR, one entry per CDR3 protein. The data hold around 120,000 distinct CDR3 sequences, with about 92% observed a single time. The CDR3 runs 13 residues. V lost 6 bases and J 0 bases, leaving 10 bases between the germline ends. Germline CDR1 and CDR2: GTSNPN and SVGIG (reference sequence). TCR beta from blood CD8+ and CD4+ T cells was sequenced. The multiple sclerosis controls were treatment-naive patients with relapsing-remitting disease that was stable or active. Negative isolation was used for CD8+ and CD4+ T cells, and FACS enrichment was applied to TEMRA cells.

The genes are TRBV30 and TRBJ2-3; D not certain. Source material: CD4+ T cells from PBMCs. The receptor was derived from a human donor with multiple sclerosis. The CDR3 DNA sequence: TGTGCCTGTACTTTGGGAAGCACAGATACGCAGTATTTT. Translation gives CACTLGSTDTQYF. The complete variable domain, with remaining parts taken from reference TRBV30 and TRBJ2-3, reads SQTIHQWPATLVQPVGSPLSLECTVEGTSNPNLYWYRQAAGRGLQLLFYSVGIGQISSEVPQNLSASRPQDRQFILSSKKLLLSDSGFYLCACTLGSTDTQYFGPGTRLTVL.